The sequence of this T cell receptor (beta chain) was determined in a study of blood T cell repertoires in COVID-19. Overall study context: Acute-phase and convalescent COVID-19 samples originated in the United States, Italy and Spain.

The V gene end was trimmed by 3 bases and the J gene end by 7 bases; junction bases not matched to a gene: 9. Germline CDR1 and CDR2: MNHEY and SMNVEV (reference sequence). The CDR3 contains 17 residues. Sequenced by immunoSEQ multiplex PCR; TCRdb stores in-frame clones only, minus some. The sample carries roughly 200,000 clones, over 60% recorded once. Material for sequencing was peripheral blood. This rearrangement joins TRBV27 to TRBJ2-1, with 13 bases identical to TRBD2. The clonotype was recovered from a woman in her 70s with acute or convalescent COVID-19. In nucleotides, the CDR3 is TGTGCCAGCAGTTTTTTTAGGACTAGCGGGAGTGGGAATGAGCAGTTCTTC. Protein: CASSFFRTSGSGNEQFF.